These 24 T cell receptor beta chains originate from one sample sequenced in a study of Graves' ophthalmopathy and Graves' hyperthyroidism. As the template, RNA transcripts were used to amplify TCR beta CDR3 regions. First-round RT-PCR with HTBI primers preceded a second-round multiplex PCR. One entry per CDR3 protein, called by TCRdb with MiXCR from the multiplex PCR reads. Of almost 750,000 distinct CDR3 sequences in the sample, roughly 40% were seen once. Sequencing used peripheral blood. These TCRs come from an adult man with Graves' ophthalmopathy.

This clonotype was observed at least ten times. V gene TRBV10-3 combines with J gene TRBJ1-2; TRBD1 aligns across 7 bases. V lost 8 bases, J lost 5 bases, and 14 bases stayed unmatched. Per the germline V gene, CDR1 is ENHRY and CDR2 is SYGVKD. The CDR3 has 15 residues. CDR3 in amino acids: CAIQSPATGAYGYTF. The CDR3 nucleotides are TGTGCCATCCAGTCCCCCGCCACAGGGGCATATGGCTACACCTTC.

This clonotype was observed a few times. The V call is TRBV7-9, the J call TRBJ2-7; D uncertain. Germline-derived CDR1 and CDR2 are SEHNR and FQNEAQ (reference sequence). Trimming cost V 3 bases and J 2 bases, with 14 bases left between them. The CDR3 has 15 residues. The DNA of the CDR3 is TGTGCCAGCAGCTTCAGATTAGGCCACCCCTACGAGCAGTACTTC. Its protein is CASSFRLGHPYEQYF. Complete variable domain (other parts from reference TRBV7-9 and TRBJ2-7): DTGVSQNPRHKITKRGQNVTFRCDPISEHNRLYWYRQTLGQGPEFLTYFQNEAQLEKSRLLSDRFSAERPKGSFSTLEIQRTEQGDSAMYLCASSFRLGHPYEQYFGPGTRLTVT.

There are many counts of this clonotype. This sequence joins TRBV19 and TRBJ1-1; TRBD1 agrees at 7 bases. V lost 4 bases, J lost 5 bases, and 7 bases stayed unmatched. CDR1 LNHDA and CDR2 SQIVND come from the germline V gene (reference sequence). The CDR3 runs 14 residues. CDR3 loop: CASSTGQSLTEAFF. CDR3 nucleotides: TGTGCCAGTAGTACGGGACAGTCATTGACTGAAGCTTTCTTT.

The V gene is TRBV9, the J gene TRBJ2-2, with unresolved D. This CDR3 spans 14 amino acids. Germline lookup yields CDR1 SGDLS and CDR2 YYNGEE. Trimming stripped 5 bases from V and 1 base from J, with 9 bases between. The CDR3 region is CASSWDQNTGELFF. The CDR3 nucleotides are TGTGCCAGCAGTTGGGATCAGAACACCGGGGAGCTGTTTTTT.

This sequence joins TRBV15 and TRBJ2-3, with D unresolved. Trimming stripped 1 base from V and 0 bases from J, with 5 bases between. CDR3 length: 14 amino acids. Germline CDR1 is LNHNV and CDR2 is YYDKDF (reference sequence). The CDR3 region has the DNA TGTGCCACCAGCAGAGTGGACAGCACAGATACGCAGTATTTT. Its protein product is CATSRVDSTDTQYF.

V usage is TRBV29-1 and J usage is TRBJ2-7, with a tentative D call TRBD2 (6 bases). Germline lookup yields CDR1 SQVTM and CDR2 ANQGSEA. Trimming removed 4 bases at V and 7 bases at J, with 14 bases between. The CDR3 length is 12 residues. The CDR3 DNA follows: TGCAGCGTTGGCGGGGAGGTTGGTGAGCAGTACTTC. As protein: CSVGGEVGEQYF.

The V and J genes are TRBV2 and TRBJ1-5; TRBD1 is a possible D gene (6 bases). Germline CDR1 is SNHLY and CDR2 is FYNNEI. V was cut by 5 bases and J by 10 bases, with 21 bases left in between. The CDR3 runs to 15 residues. The CDR3 is CASSHPGGGREPQHF. The CDR3 DNA reads TGTGCCAGCAGTCACCCGGGTGGGGGCAGGGAACCCCAGCATTTT.

This clonotype was observed at least ten times. The chain joins TRBV7-2 to TRBJ2-6; D gene unclear. Germline CDR1 and CDR2: SGHTA and FQGNSA. The ends were cut back, 8 bases at V and 0 bases at J, with 11 bases in the middle. The length of the CDR3 is 15 residues. DNA of the CDR3: TGTGCCAGCTTCGCCGGTCCCTCTGGGGCCAACGTCCTGACTTTC. This gives the protein CASFAGPSGANVLTF.

This chain joins TRBV7-6 and TRBJ1-6, with TRBD1 matching over 8 bases. J lost 4 bases, V lost 0 bases, and 5 bases had no gene match. The CDR3 is 17 amino acids. The germline CDR1 and CDR2 sequences are SGHVS and FNYEAQ. The CDR3 protein is CASSLADRAGYNSPLHF. For the CDR3, the DNA is TGTGCCAGCAGCTTAGCGGACAGGGCGGGGTATAATTCACCCCTCCACTTT.

To note about this clonotype: The germline gene is not matched at one end of the junction; a read error may be the cause. This rearrangement joins TRBV19 to TRBJ1-1, with 7 bases identical to TRBD1. Germline V gene sequence: CDR1 LNHDA, CDR2 SQIVND (reference sequence). CDR3 length: 14 amino acids. The CDR3 protein is CAGRRAGGNTEAFF. The DNA for the CDR3 is TGTGCCGGTAGGCGGGCAGGGGGGAACACTGAAGCTTTCTTT. The full variable domain, with the rest looked up from reference TRBV19 and TRBJ1-1, is DGGITQSPKYLFRKEGQNVTLSCEQNLNHDAMYWYRQDPGQGLRLIYYSQIVNDFQKGDIAEGYSVSREKKESFPLTVTSAQKNPTAFYLCAGRRAGGNTEAFFGQGTRLTVV.

In this sample, this clonotype turned up a few times. The chain has TRBV7-9 and TRBJ1-6; no reliable D call. Trimming pared 1 base from V and 3 bases from J, leaving 13 bases between. Germline CDR1 is SEHNR and CDR2 is FQNEAQ (reference sequence). The CDR3 runs to 17 residues. The CDR3 sequence is CASSLESLSGYNSPLHF. The CDR3 nucleotides read TGTGCCAGCAGCTTAGAATCTCTAAGCGGCTATAATTCACCCCTCCACTTT.

The V gene is TRBV10-3, the J gene TRBJ1-2, with 7 bases fitting TRBD1. The CDR3 runs 13 residues. The germline V gene encodes CDR1 ENHRY and CDR2 SYGVKD. The trim removed 4 bases at V and 4 bases at J, leaving 3 bases unmatched. CDR3 amino acids: CAISAGTAYGYTF. The DNA of the CDR3 is TGTGCCATCAGTGCCGGGACAGCCTATGGCTACACCTTC.

This clonotype was seen a few times. The chain couples TRBV6-6 to TRBJ1-1; 10 bases are shared with TRBD1. CDR1 and CDR2 (germline): MNHNY, SVGAGI (reference sequence). The CDR3 is 16 residues long. V was pared by 4 bases and J by 0 bases, with 5 bases of the junction left unmatched. The CDR3 bases are TGTGCCAGCAGTTCCACCGGACAGGGGGTGAACACTGAAGCTTTCTTT. Translated, it gives CASSSTGQGVNTEAFF.

This chain joins TRBV20-1 and TRBJ1-4, with a possible D match to TRBD1 (5 bases). Trimming took off 2 bases at V and 5 bases at J, with 9 bases between the two ends. Germline loops: CDR1 DFQATT, CDR2 SNEGSKA (reference sequence). The CDR3 is 13 residues long. The CDR3 region has the DNA TGCAGTGCTAGACGCCCAGGGAATGAAAAACTGTTTTTT. It specifies CSARRPGNEKLFF.

The rearrangement links TRBV25-1 to TRBJ1-5, with D perhaps matching TRBD1 (5 bases). The germline V and J ends were trimmed by 6 bases and 1 base, with 16 bases remaining between them. CDR1 and CDR2 from the germline V gene are MGHDK and SYGVNS. The CDR3 length is 16 residues. For the CDR3, the DNA is TGTGCCAGCAGCAGGGCCGGGGAGGGGAGCAATCAGCCCCAGCATTTT. As protein: CASSRAGEGSNQPQHF.

For this clonotype: This CDR3 is missing its conserved last phenylalanine or tryptophan, likely due to a read error. This chain connects TRBV20-1 to TRBJ1-2; perhaps TRBD1 as D (5 bases). V dropped 3 bases and J dropped 1 base, with 12 bases sitting between them. Germline-derived CDR1 and CDR2 are DFQATT and SNEGSKA (reference sequence). This CDR3 contains 14 residues. In DNA form, the CDR3 reads TGCAGTGCTAGGCCCGGGACGGATAACTATGGCTACACCCTC. Translating it yields CSARPGTDNYGYTL.

This chain links TRBV25-1 with TRBJ2-7; D unclear. CDR3 length equals 14 residues. The germline V gene encodes CDR1 MGHDK and CDR2 SYGVNS. V gave up 5 bases and J gave up 3 bases, with 14 bases separating them. This CDR3 is CASSSGSTVYEQYF. The CDR3 DNA reads as TGTGCCAGCAGTTCGGGTAGCACGGTCTACGAGCAGTACTTC.

This clonotype was detected a few times. V gene TRBV5-1 combines with J gene TRBJ1-2; tentative D call: TRBD1 (6 bases). Germline-derived CDR1 and CDR2 are SGHRS and YFSETQ. Trimming cost V 4 bases and J 8 bases, with 18 bases left between them. CDR3 length: 14 amino acids. The CDR3 is CASSNGQTMGGYTF. The DNA of the CDR3 is TGCGCCAGCAGCAACGGACAGACGATGGGAGGCTACACCTTC.

The chain joins TRBV7-8 to TRBJ1-2; D might be TRBD1 (5 bases). The CDR3 length is 14 residues. Per the germline V gene, CDR1 is SGHVS and CDR2 is FQNEAQ. The V gene lost 3 bases and the J gene lost 3 bases, with 11 bases spanning the gap. CDR3 protein: CASSFSGMDYGYTF. The DNA of the CDR3 is TGTGCCAGCAGCTTTTCAGGGATGGACTATGGCTACACCTTC.

This clonotype was detected many times. The chain links TRBV2 to TRBJ1-4, with a weak D call TRBD1 (5 bases). V gave up 7 bases and J gave up 7 bases, with 16 bases separating them. The CDR3 contains 14 residues. Germline-derived CDR1 and CDR2 are SNHLY and FYNNEI. The CDR3 DNA reads as TGTGCCAGCACCTGGGGAGGGGAGGGTGAAAAACTGTTTTTT. Translated, it gives CASTWGGEGEKLFF.

Regarding this clonotype: A much larger clone differs from this one at a single base, so this may be a read error. The chain couples TRBV7-9 to TRBJ2-5; TRBD2 agrees at 10 bases. This CDR3 spans 16 amino acids. Looked up from germline, CDR1 is SEHNR and CDR2 is FQNEAQ (reference sequence). The DNA for the CDR3 is TGTGCCAGCAGTCCTCGAGGAGCGGGAGGGCTAGAGACCCAGAACTTC. Its protein is CASSPRGAGGLETQNF.

About this clonotype: Germline is not matched at one junction end, which may reflect a read error. This chain uses TRBV10-3 with TRBJ1-5; D possibly corresponds to TRBD1 (6 bases). Germline CDR1 is ENHRY and CDR2 is SYGVKD. This CDR3 spans 15 amino acids. CDR3 sequence: CASSYPWAGEETQHF. The CDR3 coding sequence is TGTGCCAGCAGTTACCCTTGGGCAGGGGAAGAGACCCAGCATTTT.

The chain is built from TRBV19 and TRBJ1-1; D not resolved. Looked up from germline, CDR1 is LNHDA and CDR2 is SQIVND (reference sequence). The V and J ends lost 6 bases and 1 base respectively, with 9 bases between them. The CDR3 has 13 residues. The CDR3 DNA reads as TGTGCCAGTAGCGACCAGCAGAACACTGAAGCTTTCTTT. The encoded protein is CASSDQQNTEAFF.

Note on this clonotype: The conserved closing phenylalanine or tryptophan is absent in this CDR3, likely reflecting a read error. The CDR3 spells CASSPPSTDTQYL. The DNA for the CDR3 is TGTGCCAGCAGCCCTCCCAGCACAGATACGCAGTATCTT. The chain employs TRBV11-1 and TRBJ2-3; D gene uncertain. Germline CDR1 is SGHAT and CDR2 is FQDESV (reference sequence). V lost 5 bases, J lost 0 bases, and 6 bases lay in between. CDR3 size: 13 residues.